This TCR beta chain was recovered during a study of blood T cell repertoires in COVID-19. Across the study: Italy, Spain and the United States were the sources of the convalescent and acute COVID-19 samples.

The assay was immunoSEQ multiplex PCR, and TCRdb's table has in-frame clones only and misses some. This table holds 200,000 to 300,000 clones, about nine tenths found once. The germline CDR1 and CDR2 sequences are SNHLY and FYNNEI. Trimming took 11 bases from V and 5 from J; bases not matched to a gene: 7. CDR3 length: 12 residues. Participants were placed into cohorts based on the clinical history they reported. This TCR derives from a man over 45 who had been exposed to COVID-19. Sequencing was performed on PBMCs or T cells enriched from blood (not recorded which). The chain combines TRBV2 with TRBJ2-5; 8 bases line up with TRBD1. CDR3 amino acids: CAGARGRETQYF. In DNA, the CDR3 is TGTGCCGGCGCCAGGGGGCGGGAGACCCAGTACTTC.